What follows describes a single TCR beta chain. The source of the sample is a study of CD8 T cells in Susac syndrome. Trimming took 2 bases from V and 0 from J, leaving 7 bases between them. CDR3 length: 15 residues. The germline gives CDR1 MNHEY, CDR2 SMNVEV (reference sequence). Random hexamers were used to reverse transcribe the RNA input (about 0.45 to 1 ug). TCRdb reanalysed the immunoSEQ multiplex PCR reads using MiXCR and keeps one entry per CDR3 protein. The table shows 100,000 to 150,000 distinct CDR3 sequences, with 75% to 90% occurring only once. This sequence originates from a human donor with multiple sclerosis. V gene TRBV27 combines with J gene TRBJ1-4; D call uncertain. The material sequenced was CD8+ T cells from PBMCs. This CDR3 reads CASSLQASTNEKLFF. DNA of the CDR3: TGTGCCAGCAGTTTACAAGCTTCAACTAATGAAAAACTGTTTTTT.